This is a list of T cell receptor beta chains from one sample in a study of blood T cell repertoires in COVID-19. Sequenced by immunoSEQ multiplex PCR; TCRdb stores in-frame clones only, minus some. Here the sample spans 200,000 to 300,000 clones, 88% being singletons. Sequencing was performed on peripheral blood. The receptors originated from a man aged 60 to 69 who had recovered from COVID-19. Each CDR3 is given with its conserved first and last residue. Each record gives: J gene, clone size, V gene, D gene, CDR3 protein, CDR3 DNA. The D gene is left open where the match is weak. The size entry is marked missing in some rows and otherwise reads once, few, many or a size class.

J: TRBJ2-3; size: .; V: TRBV9; D: TRBD1; CDR3: CASSVGRQGTGTQYF; DNA: TGTGCCAGCAGCGTAGGGAGACAGGGCACGGGTACGCAGTATTTT
J: TRBJ2-7; size: .; V: TRBV3-1/TRBV3-2; D: .; CDR3: CASSQILGFEQYF; DNA: TGTGCCAGCAGCCAAATTCTCGGGTTCGAGCAGTACTTC
J: TRBJ2-1; size: .; V: TRBV19; D: TRBD2; CDR3: CASSTLAGGPGEQFF; DNA: TGTGCCAGTAGCACTTTAGCGGGGGGGCCCGGTGAGCAGTTCTTC
J: TRBJ2-3; size: .; V: TRBV2; D: TRBD2; CDR3: CASSVTSGTDTQYF; DNA: TGTGCCAGCAGTGTGACTAGCGGCACAGATACGCAGTATTTT
J: TRBJ2-1; size: once; V: TRBV7-3; D: .; CDR3: CASSLDGGDNEQFF; DNA: TGTGCCAGCAGCTTAGACGGCGGAGACAATGAGCAGTTCTTC
J: TRBJ2-1; size: .; V: TRBV5-4; D: .; CDR3: CASSLPEAASSYNEQFF; DNA: TGTGCCAGCAGCTTGCCCGAGGCGGCGAGCTCCTACAATGAGCAGTTCTTC
J: TRBJ1-5; size: .; V: TRBV30; D: .; CDR3: CAWTGNTDQPQHF; DNA: TGTGCCTGGACGGGGAATACGGATCAGCCCCAGCATTTT
J: TRBJ1-4; size: .; V: TRBV6-2/TRBV6-3; D: TRBD1; CDR3: CASSPKWGQGDNEKLFF; DNA: TGTGCCAGCAGTCCCAAGTGGGGACAGGGGGATAATGAAAAACTGTTTTTT
J: TRBJ2-1; size: .; V: TRBV7-9; D: TRBD2; CDR3: CASSGTSGDTYNEQFF; DNA: TGTGCCAGCAGCGGCACTAGCGGGGACACCTACAATGAGCAGTTCTTC
J: TRBJ1-4; size: .; V: TRBV18; D: TRBD1; CDR3: CASSPLSAGQGATNEKLFF; DNA: TGTGCCAGCTCACCATTGTCGGCGGGACAGGGGGCAACTAATGAAAAACTGTTTTTT
J: TRBJ1-6; size: .; V: TRBV6-5; D: .; CDR3: CASTEQPNSPLHF; DNA: TGTGCCAGCACAGAACAGCCTAATTCACCCCTCCACTTT
J: TRBJ1-3; size: once; V: TRBV10-3; D: TRBD1; CDR3: CAISLGQAKGVRDGNTIYF; DNA: TGTGCCATCAGCCTGGGACAGGCGAAGGGAGTAAGGGATGGAAACACCATATATTTT
J: TRBJ2-7; size: .; V: TRBV5-1; D: TRBD1; CDR3: CASSLAGTGGAVLEQYF; DNA: TGCGCCAGCAGCTTGGCCGGGACAGGGGGCGCCGTACTCGAGCAGTACTTC
J: TRBJ2-1; size: .; V: TRBV6-5; D: .; CDR3: CASSRGSYNEQFF; DNA: TGTGCCAGCAGCCGGGGCTCCTACAATGAGCAGTTCTTC
J: TRBJ1-4; size: .; V: TRBV18; D: TRBD1; CDR3: CASSPQGADEKLFF; DNA: TGTGCCAGCTCACCCCAGGGGGCTGATGAAAAACTGTTTTTT
J: TRBJ1-3; size: once; V: TRBV5-4; D: TRBD1; CDR3: CASSLGAGGSGNTIYF; DNA: TGTGCCAGCAGCTTGGGGGCAGGGGGCTCTGGAAACACCATATATTTT
J: TRBJ2-3; size: .; V: TRBV11-2; D: .; CDR3: CASRLDTNTDTQYF; DNA: TGTGCCAGCAGACTAGACACGAACACAGATACGCAGTATTTT
J: TRBJ2-7; size: .; V: TRBV11-2; D: .; CDR3: CASSFTTGSREQYF; DNA: TGTGCCAGCAGCTTCACAACAGGGTCGCGCGAGCAGTACTTC
J: TRBJ2-6; size: .; V: TRBV18; D: .; CDR3: CASSPIAVSGANVLTF; DNA: TGTGCCAGCTCACCCATCGCGGTATCTGGGGCCAACGTCCTGACTTTC
J: TRBJ1-6; size: .; V: TRBV19; D: TRBD1; CDR3: CASRPLGQSSYNSPLHF; DNA: TGTGCCAGTCGCCCTTTGGGACAGAGCTCCTATAATTCACCCCTCCACTTT
J: TRBJ1-5; size: .; V: TRBV2; D: TRBD1; CDR3: CASSYTGGTQHF; DNA: TGTGCCAGCAGTTACACAGGGGGCACCCAGCATTTT
J: TRBJ2-1; size: .; V: TRBV27; D: .; CDR3: CASSPIRFGRADEQFF; DNA: TGTGCCAGCAGTCCCATTCGGTTTGGCAGGGCGGATGAGCAGTTCTTC
J: TRBJ1-6; size: .; V: TRBV21-1; D: .; CDR3: CASPGQVNSPLHF; DNA: TGTGCCAGCCCCGGACAGGTCAATTCACCCCTCCACTTT
J: TRBJ1-6; size: many; V: TRBV10-3; D: .; CDR3: CAISSGTQNSPLHF; DNA: TGTGCCATCAGTTCGGGGACACAAAATTCACCCCTCCACTTT
J: TRBJ1-6; size: .; V: TRBV19; D: .; CDR3: CASARRLTDSPLHF; DNA: TGTGCCAGTGCCCGTAGACTGACCGATTCACCCCTCCACTTT
J: TRBJ2-5; size: once; V: TRBV5-1; D: TRBD2; CDR3: CASSPLAGTQETQYF; DNA: TGCGCCAGCAGCCCATTAGCGGGGACTCAAGAGACCCAGTACTTC
J: TRBJ2-7; size: few; V: TRBV4-2; D: TRBD1; CDR3: CASSQFEGASYEQYF; DNA: TGTGCCAGCAGCCAATTCGAGGGGGCCAGCTACGAGCAGTACTTC
J: TRBJ2-1; size: .; V: TRBV6-6; D: TRBD2; CDR3: CASSSQRGAGNEQFF; DNA: TGTGCCAGCAGTTCCCAGCGGGGGGCCGGCAATGAGCAGTTCTTC
J: TRBJ1-3; size: .; V: TRBV7-8; D: TRBD1; CDR3: CASSLGTGQTGNTIYF; DNA: TGTGCCAGCAGCTTAGGGACAGGGCAAACTGGAAACACCATATATTTT
J: TRBJ1-1; size: .; V: TRBV5-6; D: TRBD1; CDR3: CASSLATKTTGGVKAFF; DNA: TGTGCCAGCAGCTTGGCCACCAAGACGACAGGGGGCGTAAAAGCTTTCTTT
J: TRBJ2-4; size: .; V: TRBV11-2; D: TRBD2; CDR3: CASSLPFGRAGGRGNIQYF; DNA: TGTGCCAGCAGCTTACCGTTTGGCCGCGCGGGGGGCCGCGGAAACATTCAGTACTTC
J: TRBJ1-2; size: .; V: TRBV5-1; D: .; CDR3: CASSPGDYGYTF; DNA: TGCGCCAGCAGCCCGGGGGACTATGGCTACACCTTC
J: TRBJ1-4; size: .; V: TRBV7-2; D: TRBD1; CDR3: CASSLRGTGYNFGKLFF; DNA: TGTGCCAGCAGCTTACGAGGGACAGGGTACAACTTTGGAAAACTGTTTTTT
J: TRBJ2-7; size: .; V: TRBV5-1; D: TRBD1; CDR3: CASSKGTDPYEQYF; DNA: TGCGCCAGCAGCAAAGGGACAGATCCCTACGAGCAGTACTTC
J: TRBJ1-4; size: .; V: TRBV5-1; D: TRBD1; CDR3: CASSYTPGQGEKLFF; DNA: TGCGCCAGCAGCTACACTCCGGGACAGGGAGAAAAACTGTTTTTT
J: TRBJ1-1; size: .; V: TRBV5-1; D: TRBD1; CDR3: CASSAQGGLAFF; DNA: TGCGCCAGCAGCGCACAGGGGGGTTTAGCTTTCTTT
J: TRBJ2-3; size: .; V: TRBV19; D: TRBD1; CDR3: CASSDGTGRSTDTQYF; DNA: TGTGCCAGTAGTGACGGGACAGGGCGTAGCACAGATACGCAGTATTTT
J: TRBJ2-6; size: .; V: TRBV7-3; D: .; CDR3: CASSREVAGANVLTF; DNA: TGTGCCAGCAGCCGGGAAGTAGCCGGGGCCAACGTCCTGACTTTC
J: TRBJ1-2; size: .; V: TRBV5-4; D: .; CDR3: CASSIELNNYGYTF; DNA: TGTGCCAGCAGCATAGAGTTGAATAACTATGGCTACACCTTC
J: TRBJ1-4; size: .; V: TRBV27; D: TRBD1; CDR3: CASRQQGATNEKLFF; DNA: TGTGCCAGCAGACAACAGGGGGCTACTAATGAAAAACTGTTTTTT
J: TRBJ2-1; size: .; V: TRBV11-3; D: .; CDR3: CASSPDVGGLYNEQFF; DNA: TGTGCCAGCAGCCCCGACGTCGGGGGGCTCTACAATGAGCAGTTCTTC
J: TRBJ2-6; size: .; V: TRBV6-1; D: .; CDR3: CASSEAPGGRLSGANVLTF; DNA: TGTGCCAGCAGTGAAGCGCCCGGGGGGCGCCTCTCTGGGGCCAACGTCCTGACTTTC
J: TRBJ2-4; size: .; V: TRBV18; D: .; CDR3: CASSPVTGGVKNIQYF; DNA: TGTGCCAGCTCACCAGTCACAGGCGGCGTCAAAAACATTCAGTACTTC
J: TRBJ1-1; size: .; V: TRBV30; D: .; CDR3: CAWSVTVNTEAFF; DNA: TGTGCCTGGAGTGTAACAGTAAACACTGAAGCTTTCTTT
J: TRBJ2-7; size: .; V: TRBV30; D: TRBD2; CDR3: CAWSTRGYEQYF; DNA: TGTGCCTGGAGTACGCGGGGGTACGAGCAGTACTTC
J: TRBJ1-6; size: many; V: TRBV2; D: .; CDR3: CASRLNTGSYNSPLHF; DNA: TGTGCCAGCAGACTGAATACGGGCTCCTATAATTCACCCCTCCACTTT
J: TRBJ2-2; size: .; V: TRBV14; D: .; CDR3: CASSQDFPRAGELFF; DNA: TGTGCCAGCAGCCAAGATTTCCCCAGGGCCGGGGAGCTGTTTTTT
J: TRBJ2-5; size: .; V: TRBV2; D: .; CDR3: CASSPGGTQYF; DNA: TGTGCCAGCAGCCCCGGAGGGACCCAGTACTTC
J: TRBJ2-7; size: .; V: TRBV5-1; D: TRBD2; CDR3: CASSNSSGVNSYEQYF; DNA: TGCGCCAGCAGCAATTCTAGCGGGGTCAACTCCTACGAGCAGTACTTC
J: TRBJ1-1; size: few; V: TRBV13; D: .; CDR3: CASSFRVLNTEAFF; DNA: TGTGCCAGCAGCTTCCGGGTCCTGAACACTGAAGCTTTCTTT
J: TRBJ1-4; size: .; V: TRBV5-1; D: TRBD1; CDR3: CASSSTMGQLERGSTNEKLFF; DNA: TGCGCCAGCAGCTCGACCATGGGACAGCTAGAACGAGGTTCAACTAATGAAAAACTGTTTTTT
J: TRBJ2-7; size: .; V: TRBV5-5; D: TRBD2; CDR3: CASSLLTGTNLYEQYF; DNA: TGTGCCAGCAGCTTACTCACCGGGACTAACTTATACGAGCAGTACTTC
J: TRBJ1-1; size: .; V: TRBV30; D: .; CDR3: CAWSIHPGEAFF; DNA: TGTGCCTGGAGTATACATCCCGGGGAAGCTTTCTTT